The TCR beta chain described here comes from a study of CD8+ T cells in alopecia areata (dated by TCRdb to the late 2010s). About the study as a whole: Skin from C3H/HeJ donors aged roughly 6-13 months with spontaneous alopecia was grafted onto female C3H/HeJ recipients aged roughly 6-11 weeks. The study used high-throughput TCRbeta sequencing to examine T cell clonal expansion in alopecia areata, in both the C3H/HeJ mouse model and human patients. On the human side, TCRbeta sequencing was run on scalp tissue and on sorted CD4+ and CD8+ peripheral blood T cells from healthy controls and from alopecia areata patients with either patchy or totalis/universalis disease. Clonality in the scalp was compared among normal scalp (n=4), patchy alopecia areata scalp (n=8), and alopecia totalis/universalis scalp (n=8). RNA was extracted with the PAXgene miRNA kit for fixed scalp, the miRNeasy kit for PBMCs, and the RNeasy kit for mouse skin. TCRbeta CDR3 regions were amplified by immunoSEQ multiplex PCR using 35 Vbeta forward and 13 Jbeta reverse primers. What the research found in general, with its limitations: Compared with normal scalp, lesional scalp had higher clonality and more expanded CD8+ clones, particularly in alopecia totalis/universalis, a pattern that suggests antigenic drive. Resident alphabeta T cells in normal human skin are also sequenced, complicating scalp TCR repertoire analysis, unlike mouse skin dominated by gammadelta T cells. Compared with mice, TCR sequences shared between patients were less clear, possibly partly because of HLA diversity across the patient population.

Cells from pooled mouse cutaneous lymph nodes were stained for CD4, CD8alpha, NKG2D, NKG2ACE and other markers and then sorted on a BD Influx. This clone was seen at least ten times. Its antigen target is currently unknown. In this entry, gene names and germline sequences are mouse ones. The sequence runs out 4 residues before the end of the CDR3; the remainder is reconstructed from the germline J gene. Reading from cysteine to phenylalanine, the CDR3 counts 14 amino acids. Sequencing covers 30 bases of the CDR3, shown here with the frame starting at base 1. CDR1 and CDR2 are drawn from the germline V gene (reference sequence): LGHNA, YNLKQL. Libraries were constructed by the immunoSEQ multiplex PCR assay. To provide template for TCR sequencing, every sample had RNA extracted and reverse transcribed into cDNA. SuperScript III was used for first-strand cDNA synthesis, primed with a 2:1 mix of oligo-dT and random hexamers. A synthetic immune receptor repertoire was used to assess amplification bias, and residual bias was removed computationally. Sequencing of the libraries was done on Illumina HiSeq using 60 bp reads that spanned the CDR3 and were read from J toward V. The published analysis was carried out like this. Raw reads were preprocessed to remove errors, and CDR3 was defined according to IMGT conventions as the region from the conserved cysteine to phenylalanine. Clonality was computed by normalizing Shannon entropy by log2 of the number of productive unique TCRs and subtracting the result from 1. Scalp TCRbeta sequences were cross-referenced with sorted blood CD4 and CD8 repertoires so that the CD4 or CD8 identity of scalp clones could be inferred. In TCRdb, the immuneACCESS table is reduced to in-frame sequences with V and J assigned. These tables do not hold every clone; where another copy was compared, an unresolved V gene accounts for under half, and the others remain unexplained. The D gene and trimming were derived from the DNA, and the V and J assignments and clone size from that table. This sample holds about 6,000 clones in total, without any singletons. The top ten clones comprise 32% of the sample.

This sequence originates from a C3H/HeJ mouse with alopecia areata. The mouse line in question has MHC haplotype H2-k. Sequencing was carried out using CD8+ T cells sorted from a lymph node. The chain is assembled from TRBV5 and TRBJ2-7; TRBD2 agrees with 10 junctional bases. The CDR3 amino acid sequence is: CASSHGLGVYEQYF. The covered CDR3 bases are TGTGCCAGCAGCCACGGACTGGGGGTTTAT.